Below are 28 T cell receptor beta chains sequenced from a single sample in a study of shared clonotypes between healthy human individuals. TCRdb's table, derived via immunoSEQ multiplex PCR, lists solely in-frame clones and lacks some. The sample lists some 1 million clones; around 76% were seen once. The sequencing input was memory CD4+ T cells sorted from blood. Subset given: CD45RA-negative fraction. These receptors were taken from a man between 18 and 29 years old in good health.

This sequence joins TRBV10-1 and TRBJ2-4; 13 bases fit TRBD2. CDR3 length equals 19 residues. V lost 0 bases, J lost 0 bases, and 5 bases stayed unmatched. Germline V gene data show CDR1 as WNHNN and CDR2 as SYGVQD (reference sequence). The CDR3 loop is CASSESELAGGKAKNIQYF. CDR3 nucleotides: TGCGCCAGCAGTGAGTCAGAACTAGCGGGAGGGAAAGCCAAAAACATTCAGTACTTC.

The chain has TRBV19 and TRBJ1-6; maybe TRBD1 (5 bases). This CDR3 region has 15 residues. Germline CDR1 is LNHDA and CDR2 is SQIVND (reference sequence). V lost 4 bases and J lost 5, with 12 bases in between. CDR3 DNA: TGTGCCAGTAGTAAACCGGGACGGAATAATTCACCCCTCCACTTT. Translation gives CASSKPGRNNSPLHF.

V and J are TRBV4-1 and TRBJ1-2; TRBD1 matches 8 bases. Germline V gives CDR1 MGHRA, CDR2 YSYEKL. The CDR3 has 15 residues. The V gene end was trimmed by 0 bases and the J gene end by 8 bases; junction bases not matched to a gene: 8. The CDR3: CASSQEGGRGRGYTF. In DNA, the CDR3 is TGCGCCAGCAGCCAAGAAGGGGGCAGGGGGCGGGGCTACACCTTC.

The rearrangement links TRBV10-3 to TRBJ2-3, with D possibly called TRBD1 or TRBD2 (6 bases each). CDR3 size: 15 residues. CDR1 and CDR2 (germline): ENHRY, SYGVKD. With 0 bases removed from V and 5 bases from J, the gap between germline ends came to 12 bases. The CDR3 reads CAISESTGAVDTQYF. The CDR3 nucleotides are TGTGCCATCAGTGAGTCGACGGGGGCGGTAGATACGCAGTATTTT.

V usage is TRBV5-6 and J usage is TRBJ1-6; the match to TRBD1 covers 8 bases. The ends lost 0 bases at V and 10 bases at J; junction bases unmatched: 9. Germline assignment: CDR1 SGHDT and CDR2 YYEEEE. This CDR3 has 16 amino acids. The CDR3 DNA follows: TGTGCCAGCAGCTTGGGGACAGGGTACAACAACTCACCCCTCCACTTT. It yields the protein CASSLGTGYNNSPLHF.

The V gene is TRBV10-2, the J gene TRBJ1-1; TRBD1 might be the D (5 bases). V was shortened by 9 bases and J by 6 bases, with 14 bases between the two germline ends. The V gene's germline CDR1 is WSHSY and CDR2 SAAADI. This CDR3 comprises 12 residues. CDR3 protein: CASAQGLAEAFF. The CDR3 DNA is TGCGCCAGTGCCCAGGGTCTTGCTGAAGCTTTCTTT.

V usage is TRBV9 and J usage is TRBJ2-5, with 10 bases matching TRBD2. This CDR3 spans 15 amino acids. CDR1 is SGDLS and CDR2 is YYNGEE in the germline V gene. The J segment lost 5 bases and the V segment lost 5 bases, leaving 9 bases of the junction unmatched. The CDR3 DNA is TGTGCCAGCAGTGATAGCGGGGGGCGCGGGGAGACCCAGTACTTC. Its translation: CASSDSGGRGETQYF.

The chain couples TRBV19 to TRBJ2-7; 8 bases map to TRBD1. After removal of 5 bases from V and 6 bases from J, the junction contained 6 bases not matched to a gene. The germline V gene has CDR1 LNHDA and CDR2 SQIVND (reference sequence). This CDR3 contains 13 residues. The CDR3 reads CASSATGAGEQYF. CDR3 sequence (DNA): TGTGCCAGTAGTGCGACAGGGGCTGGCGAGCAGTACTTC.

This clone was seen a few times. This chain uses TRBV6-6 with TRBJ2-1; maybe TRBD2 (6 bases). V lost 2 bases and J 10 bases, leaving 12 bases between the germline ends. The CDR3 is 13 amino acids. Germline loops: CDR1 MNHNY, CDR2 SVGAGI (reference sequence). The CDR3 is CASSYRTNWEQFF. CDR3 nucleotides: TGTGCCAGCAGTTACCGGACTAATTGGGAGCAGTTCTTC.

The chain recombines TRBV10-3 with TRBJ2-2, with D maybe TRBD2 (6 bases). The V end lost 4 bases, the J end lost 2 bases, and 17 bases lay between the germline ends. Germline CDR1 and CDR2: ENHRY and SYGVKD. This CDR3 has 17 residues. The CDR3 spells CAISGLTQEGNTGELFF. The CDR3 nucleotides are TGTGCCATCAGTGGCCTAACCCAGGAGGGTAACACCGGGGAGCTGTTTTTT.

This sequence joins TRBV7-9 and TRBJ2-2; D not resolved. This CDR3 has 13 amino acids. Germline V CDR1 and CDR2: SEHNR, FQNEAQ (reference sequence). Trimming pared 4 bases from V and 6 bases from J, leaving 9 bases between. CDR3 in DNA: TGTGCCAGCAGCTACCCGCATGCCGGGGAGCTGTTTTTT. This codes for CASSYPHAGELFF.

The V call is TRBV10-2, the J call TRBJ2-7; D gene ambiguous. The length of the CDR3 is 11 residues. V lost 6 bases to trimming and J lost 4 bases, with 7 bases between them. Germline assignment: CDR1 WSHSY and CDR2 SAAADI. CDR3 in DNA: TGCGCCAGCAGCGAACAATACGAGCAGTACTTC. Translating gives CASSEQYEQYF.

The chain joins TRBV6-5 to TRBJ1-1; the match to TRBD1 covers 8 bases. V was pared by 7 bases and J by 1 base, with 5 bases of the junction left unmatched. The germline V gene has CDR1 MNHEY and CDR2 SVGAGI. The CDR3 has 14 amino acids. The CDR3 here is CASNLRGPNTEAFF. In DNA form, the CDR3 reads TGTGCCAGCAACCTCAGGGGGCCGAACACTGAAGCTTTCTTT.

The chain has TRBV28 and TRBJ1-2; maybe TRBD1 (6 bases). The CDR3 consists of 14 residues. V lost 0 bases to trimming and J lost 5 bases, with 10 bases between them. Germline V gives CDR1 MDHEN, CDR2 SYDVKM. This chain's CDR3 is CASSLWGGSYGYTF. DNA for the CDR3: TGTGCCAGCAGTTTATGGGGGGGCTCTTATGGCTACACCTTC.

V usage is TRBV6-6 and J usage is TRBJ2-5, with 11 bases matching TRBD2. Germline V gene sequence: CDR1 MNHNY, CDR2 SVGAGI (reference sequence). Unmatched junction bases numbered 3, after V lost 2 bases and J lost 7 bases. The CDR3 consists of 14 residues. The CDR3, as DNA: TGTGCCAGCAGTTACCAAACTAGCGGGGGGACCCAGTACTTC. It translates to CASSYQTSGGTQYF.

Worth noting for this clone: This sample also contains other DNA sequences that code for the same CDR3. The chain employs TRBV5-4 and TRBJ2-2; D possibly corresponds to TRBD2 (7 bases). Trimming took off 1 base at V and 4 bases at J, with 11 bases between the two ends. This CDR3 has 15 amino acids. Germline loops: CDR1 SGHNT, CDR2 YYREEE (reference sequence). The CDR3 sequence is CASSLRRGGTGELFF. DNA for the CDR3: TGTGCCAGCAGCTTGAGAAGGGGGGGCACCGGGGAGCTGTTTTTT.

In DNA form, the CDR3 reads TGTGCCAGCAAGGTGGCGGGGGGGCGGGAGACCCAGTACTTC. Protein sequence: CASKVAGGRETQYF. V is TRBV6-5 and J is TRBJ2-5; 9 bases fit TRBD2. The CDR3 extends over 14 amino acids. The V and J ends lost 7 bases and 5 bases, in that order; junction bases with no gene match: 8. In germline, CDR1 is MNHEY, CDR2 SVGAGI.

The genes are TRBV2 and TRBJ2-6; D unclear. V was cut by 4 bases and J by 1 base, with 8 bases left in between. Germline V lookup: CDR1 SNHLY, CDR2 FYNNEI. The CDR3 is 15 residues long. This CDR3 reads CASSGLPSGANVLTF. CDR3 bases: TGTGCCAGCAGTGGTCTCCCTTCTGGGGCCAACGTCCTGACTTTC. Based on the CDR3 plus reference TRBV2 and TRBJ2-6, the full variable domain is EPEVTQTPSHQVTQMGQEVILRCVPISNHLYFYWYRQILGQKVEFLVSFYNNEISEKSEIFDDQFSVERPDGSNFTLKIRSTKLEDSAMYFCASSGLPSGANVLTFGAGSRLTVL.

Details on this clone: Distinct nucleotide sequences in the sample also encode this CDR3. V gene TRBV20-1 combines with J gene TRBJ2-3, with D unresolved. Germline CDR1 reads DFQATT; CDR2 reads SNEGSKA (reference sequence). This CDR3 region has 11 residues. Trimming took 2 bases from V and 3 from J, leaving 3 bases between them. The CDR3 loop reads CSARRTDTQYF. CDR3 bases: TGCAGTGCTAGACGGACAGATACGCAGTATTTT.

This chain joins TRBV6-6 and TRBJ1-2, with 7 bases matching TRBD1. This CDR3 comprises 12 residues. Germline V CDR1 and CDR2: MNHNY, SVGAGI (reference sequence). The V gene end was trimmed by 6 bases and the J gene end by 10 bases; junction bases not matched to a gene: 8. The CDR3 reads CASRDRAYTYTF. DNA of the CDR3: TGTGCCAGCAGAGACAGGGCCTATACCTACACCTTC.

This chain uses TRBV10-3 with TRBJ2-3; D unclear. Between the trimmed V and J ends, which lost 7 bases and 3 bases, there was a span of 11 bases. Per the germline V gene, CDR1 is ENHRY and CDR2 is SYGVKD. The CDR3 runs to 13 residues. CDR3 sequence (DNA): TGTGCCATCAACTCTCAGAGAACAGATACGCAGTATTTT. Residues: CAINSQRTDTQYF.

This chain connects TRBV2 to TRBJ1-6, with a weak D call TRBD1 (6 bases). Germline V gene lookup returns CDR1 SNHLY and CDR2 FYNNEI. The CDR3 is 12 residues long. V was pared by 8 bases and J by 7 bases, with 9 bases between. The CDR3 sequence: CASDTGNSPLHF. In DNA, the CDR3 is TGTGCCAGCGATACAGGGAATTCACCCCTCCACTTT.

This chain uses TRBV5-1 with TRBJ2-5; tentative D call: TRBD1 (7 bases). This CDR3 comprises 15 residues. V dropped 4 bases and J dropped 5 bases, with 18 bases sitting between them. Looked up from germline, CDR1 is SGHRS and CDR2 is YFSETQ. The chain's CDR3 is CASSLQGTSGETQYF. The CDR3 DNA sequence: TGCGCCAGCAGCCTACAGGGGACGAGCGGGGAGACCCAGTACTTC.

V usage is TRBV11-2 and J usage is TRBJ1-1; the D gene is possibly TRBD1 (5 bases). V was shortened by 4 bases and J by 4 bases, with 16 bases between the two germline ends. In germline, CDR1 is SGHAT, CDR2 FQNNGV. CDR3 length equals 15 residues. CDR3 nucleotides: TGTGCCAGCAGCTCGACCGCTGGGAGGGGCACTGAAGCTTTCTTT. This translates into CASSSTAGRGTEAFF.

The chain has TRBV7-9 and TRBJ2-5; D perhaps matches TRBD1 (5 bases). This CDR3 is built from 17 residues. V shed 1 base and J shed 4 bases, with 19 bases lying between them. Germline CDR1 and CDR2: SEHNR and FQNEAQ (reference sequence). CDR3 amino acids: CASSLDWSGLRRETQYF. The CDR3 bases are TGTGCCAGCAGCTTAGATTGGTCAGGGCTCCGCAGAGAGACCCAGTACTTC.

Written as DNA, the CDR3 is TGTGCCAGCAGCTTGGTCGCCTCTGGAAACACCATATATTTT. This codes for CASSLVASGNTIYF. The rearrangement joins TRBV5-6 to TRBJ1-3; no definite D call. This CDR3 contains 14 residues. CDR1 and CDR2 from the germline V gene are SGHDT and YYEEEE. V shed 0 bases and J shed 0 bases, with 4 bases lying between them.

The J gene is TRBJ1-1, the V gene TRBV28; D may be TRBD1 (6 bases). The V gene's germline CDR1 is MDHEN and CDR2 SYDVKM. The CDR3 has 13 amino acids. Trimming stripped 2 bases from V and 11 bases from J, with 15 bases between. The CDR3 DNA reads TGTGCCAGCAGTTTACGGGGGCGGGTGTGGGCTTTCTTT. As protein: CASSLRGRVWAFF.

The CDR3: CASSPTPPYATQYF. CDR3 nucleotides: TGTGCCAGCAGCCCGACACCCCCCTACGCCACCCAGTACTTC. The rearrangement joins TRBV28 to TRBJ2-5; D uncertain. V was pared by 6 bases and J by 8 bases, with 19 bases between. Germline CDR1 reads MDHEN; CDR2 reads SYDVKM. The CDR3 is made up of 14 amino acids.